This T cell receptor (beta chain) is drawn from a study of T-cell reconstitution after alpha-beta-depleted transplantation in children. Deletions cut 5 bases from V and 9 bases from J, with 14 bases between. The CDR3 contains 13 residues. The germline gives CDR1 MGHDK, CDR2 SYGVNS. Preparation of the TCRbeta library used unique molecular identifiers. One entry per CDR3 protein results from TCRdb running MiXCR on the PCR reads. The sample lists nearly 550,000 distinct CDR3 sequences, approximately 20% occurring once. This clonotype originated in a human donor who donated a stem cell graft to a child with acute lymphoblastic leukemia. V usage is TRBV25-1 and J usage is TRBJ2-1; D is undetermined. The specimen comprised PBMCs from the stem cell graft donor, sampled from the stem cell graft. As DNA, the CDR3 is TGTGCCAGCAGTCCCTCGGGCCGAATTGAGCAGTTCTTC. This translates into CASSPSGRIEQFF.